The clone carrying this TCR beta chain was seen only once. Its antigen is unidentified. CD45RO-negative, CCR7-positively selected cells formed the naive CD8 fraction, excluding terminally differentiated effector memory CD45RA+ cells. The entry originates in a study of shared clonotypes between healthy human individuals. Study background: The donor pool was made up of a couple of women and a few men aged 18 to 49. Each donor had three CD4 naive, three CD4 memory, two CD8 naive and one CD8 memory plate.

The repertoire was sequenced with immunoSEQ multiplex PCR; TCRdb's copy has only in-frame clones and lacks some. This sample has about 1,900,000 clones, with about 95% found just once. Regarding the study as a whole: Estimated clonotype richness was generally higher in naive than memory subsets.

The TCR sequence derives from a man between 18 and 29 years old in good health. Sequencing was done on a sample of naive CD8+ T cells sorted from blood.

CDR3 protein: CASREFGQGRMNTEAFF. The CDR3 DNA follows: TGCGCCAGCAGGGAGTTTGGGCAGGGCCGTATGAACACTGAAGCTTTCTTT. V is TRBV5-1 and J is TRBJ1-1, with D possibly matching TRBD1 (5 bases). The CDR3 has 17 amino acids. The V end lost 5 bases, the J end lost 0 bases, and 20 bases lay between the germline ends. Germline V gene lookup returns CDR1 SGHRS and CDR2 YFSETQ.